This T cell receptor beta chain came from a study of T cell responses to AZD1222 COVID-19 vaccine. Study-wide results and limits: Donors were mostly white British, more females; clonal diversity possibly underestimated. As reported, nearly half of all spike-specific TCRs target variant regions that are unmutated. Spike-specific TCR depth and breadth grew after two AZD1222 doses. Repertoire collection took place solely once the T cell response had peaked.

V shed 5 bases, J shed 9 bases, and the junction held 3 bases outside the gene matches. Per the germline V gene, CDR1 is MNHEY and CDR2 is SVGAGI. The CDR3 is 12 amino acids. The protocol was immunoSEQ multiplex PCR, while the TCRdb copy is restricted to in-frame clones and leaves out a portion. The profile covers about 130,000 clones, with less than 90% appearing a single time and roughly 4% taken by the ten largest. About this clone itself: Its antigen is not identified.

The TCR comes from an adult in good health. The gene calls are TRBV6-5 and TRBJ2-1, with 8 bases identical to TRBD2. Sample: peripheral blood, taken on day 0 of AZD1222 vaccination. DNA of the CDR3: TGTGCCAGCAGTCCGGGACTAGGTGAGCAGTTCTTC. This translates into CASSPGLGEQFF.